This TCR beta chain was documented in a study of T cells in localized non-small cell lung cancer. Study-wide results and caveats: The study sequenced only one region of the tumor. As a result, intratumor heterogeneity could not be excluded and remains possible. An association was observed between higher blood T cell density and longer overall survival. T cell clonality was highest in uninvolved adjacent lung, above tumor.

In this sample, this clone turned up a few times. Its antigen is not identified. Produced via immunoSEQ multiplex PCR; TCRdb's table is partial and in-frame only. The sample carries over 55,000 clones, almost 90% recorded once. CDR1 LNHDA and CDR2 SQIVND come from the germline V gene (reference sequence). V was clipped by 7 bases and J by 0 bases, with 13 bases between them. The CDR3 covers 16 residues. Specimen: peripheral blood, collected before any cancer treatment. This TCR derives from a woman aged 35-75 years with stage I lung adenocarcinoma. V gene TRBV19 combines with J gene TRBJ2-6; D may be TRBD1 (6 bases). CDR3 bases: TGTGCCAGTACCACGACAGGTCTCTCTGGGGCCAACGTCCTGACTTTC. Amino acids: CASTTTGLSGANVLTF.